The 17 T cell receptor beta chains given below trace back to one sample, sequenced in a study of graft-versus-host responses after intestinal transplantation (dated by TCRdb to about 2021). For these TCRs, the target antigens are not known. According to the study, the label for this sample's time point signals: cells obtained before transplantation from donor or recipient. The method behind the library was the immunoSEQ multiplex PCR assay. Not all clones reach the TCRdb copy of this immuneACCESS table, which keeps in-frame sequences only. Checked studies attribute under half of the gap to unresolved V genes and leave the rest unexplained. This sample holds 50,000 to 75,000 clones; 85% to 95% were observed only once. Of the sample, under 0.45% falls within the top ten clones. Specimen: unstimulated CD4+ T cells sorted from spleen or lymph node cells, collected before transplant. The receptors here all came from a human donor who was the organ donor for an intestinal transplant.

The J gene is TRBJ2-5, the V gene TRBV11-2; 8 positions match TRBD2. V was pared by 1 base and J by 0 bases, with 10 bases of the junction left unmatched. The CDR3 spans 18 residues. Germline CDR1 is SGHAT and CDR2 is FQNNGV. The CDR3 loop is CASSLGAGGAPYQETQYF. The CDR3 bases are TGTGCCAGCAGCTTAGGTGCCGGGGGGGCCCCGTACCAAGAGACCCAGTACTTC.

CDR3 DNA sequence: TGTGCCAGTAGACTAGCGGGCACAGATACGCAGTATTTT. This encodes CASRLAGTDTQYF. This chain connects TRBV19 to TRBJ2-3; 8 bases line up with TRBD2. This CDR3 spans 13 amino acids. CDR1 is LNHDA, CDR2 SQIVND, per germline (reference sequence). V lost 6 bases and J lost 1; bases outside the gene matches: 0.

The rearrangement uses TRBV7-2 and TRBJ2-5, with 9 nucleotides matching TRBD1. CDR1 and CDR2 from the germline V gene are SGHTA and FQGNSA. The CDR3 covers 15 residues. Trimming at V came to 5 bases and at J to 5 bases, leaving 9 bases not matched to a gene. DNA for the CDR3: TGTGCCAGCAGCCATCAGACAGGGGGAGGGGAGACCCAGTACTTC. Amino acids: CASSHQTGGGETQYF.

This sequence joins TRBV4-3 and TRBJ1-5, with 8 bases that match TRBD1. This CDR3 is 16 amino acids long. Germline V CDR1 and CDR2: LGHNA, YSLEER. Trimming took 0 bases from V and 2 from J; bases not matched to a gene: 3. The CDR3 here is CASSQDSGQGNQPQHF. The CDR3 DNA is TGCGCCAGCAGCCAAGATTCGGGACAGGGCAATCAGCCCCAGCATTTT.

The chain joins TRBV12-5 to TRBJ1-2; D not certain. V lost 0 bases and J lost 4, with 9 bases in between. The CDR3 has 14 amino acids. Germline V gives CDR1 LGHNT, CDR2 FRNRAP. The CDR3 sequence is CASGLVRGFYGYTF. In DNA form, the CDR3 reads TGTGCTAGTGGTTTGGTACGGGGATTCTATGGCTACACCTTC. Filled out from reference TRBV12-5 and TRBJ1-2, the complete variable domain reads DARVTQTPRHKVTEMGQEVTMRCQPILGHNTVFWYRQTMMQGLELLAYFRNRAPLDDSGMPKDRFSAEMPDATLATLKIQPSEPRDSAVYFCASGLVRGFYGYTFGSGTRLTVV.

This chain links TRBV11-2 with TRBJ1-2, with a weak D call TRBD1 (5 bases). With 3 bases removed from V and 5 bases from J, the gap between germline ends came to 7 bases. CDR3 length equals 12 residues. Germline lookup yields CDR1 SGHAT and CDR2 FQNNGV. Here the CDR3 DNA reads TGTGCCAGCAGCTTCCAGGGATATGGCTACACCTTC. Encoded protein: CASSFQGYGYTF.

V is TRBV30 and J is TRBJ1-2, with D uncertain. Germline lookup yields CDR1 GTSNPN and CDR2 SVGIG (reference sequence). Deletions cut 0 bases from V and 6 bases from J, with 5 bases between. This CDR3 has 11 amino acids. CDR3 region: CAWSVGNGYTF. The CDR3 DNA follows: TGTGCCTGGAGTGTAGGCAATGGCTACACCTTC.

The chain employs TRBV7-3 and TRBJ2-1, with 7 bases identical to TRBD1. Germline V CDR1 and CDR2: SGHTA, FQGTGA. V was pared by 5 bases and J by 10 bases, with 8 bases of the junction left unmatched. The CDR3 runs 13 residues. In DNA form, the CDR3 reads TGTGCCAGCAGCGTGACAGGGACGGGGGAGCAGTTCTTC. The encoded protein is CASSVTGTGEQFF.

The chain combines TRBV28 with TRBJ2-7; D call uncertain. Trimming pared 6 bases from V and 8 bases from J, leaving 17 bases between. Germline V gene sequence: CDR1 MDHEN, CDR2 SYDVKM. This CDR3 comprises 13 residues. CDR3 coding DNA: TGTGCCAGCAGACATGATATAACGCGGAAGCAGTACTTC. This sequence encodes CASRHDITRKQYF.

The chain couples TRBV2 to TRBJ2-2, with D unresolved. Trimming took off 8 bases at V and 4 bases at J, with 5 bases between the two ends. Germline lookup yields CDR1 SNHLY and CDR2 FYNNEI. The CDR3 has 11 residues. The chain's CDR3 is CASRGTGELFF. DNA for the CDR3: TGTGCCAGCCGAGGCACCGGGGAGCTGTTTTTT.

The CDR3 DNA is TGCAGCGTTGGGACTAGCGGGGGAAGAGAGACCCAGTACTTC. Its protein is CSVGTSGGRETQYF. The chain employs TRBV29-1 and TRBJ2-5; TRBD2 matches at 13 bases. Germline V CDR1 and CDR2: SQVTM, ANQGSEA. The CDR3 length is 14 residues. The ends lost 4 bases at V and 4 bases at J; junction bases unmatched: 3.

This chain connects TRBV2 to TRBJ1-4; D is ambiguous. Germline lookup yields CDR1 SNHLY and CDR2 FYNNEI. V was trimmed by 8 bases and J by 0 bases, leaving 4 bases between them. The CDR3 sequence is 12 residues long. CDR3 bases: TGTGCCAGCTGGGCAACTAATGAAAAACTGTTTTTT. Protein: CASWATNEKLFF.

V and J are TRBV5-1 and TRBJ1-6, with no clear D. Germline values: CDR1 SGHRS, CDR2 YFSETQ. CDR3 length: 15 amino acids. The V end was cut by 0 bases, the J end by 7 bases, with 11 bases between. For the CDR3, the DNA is TGCGCCAGCAGCTTGGGTTGGGGAACGAATTCACCCCTCCACTTT. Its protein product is CASSLGWGTNSPLHF.

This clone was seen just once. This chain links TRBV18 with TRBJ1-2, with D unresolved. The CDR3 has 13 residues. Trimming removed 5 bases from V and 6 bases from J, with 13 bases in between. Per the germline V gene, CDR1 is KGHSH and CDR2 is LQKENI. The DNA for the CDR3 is TGTGCCAGCTCAGGGCGGCGCCCTGATGGCTACACCTTC. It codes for CASSGRRPDGYTF. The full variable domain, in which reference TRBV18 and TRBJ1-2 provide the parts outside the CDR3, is NAGVMQNPRHLVRRRGQEARLRCSPMKGHSHVYWYRQLPEEGLKFMVYLQKENIIDESGMPKERFSAEFPKEGPSILRIQQVVRGDSAAYFCASSGRRPDGYTFGSGTRLTVV.

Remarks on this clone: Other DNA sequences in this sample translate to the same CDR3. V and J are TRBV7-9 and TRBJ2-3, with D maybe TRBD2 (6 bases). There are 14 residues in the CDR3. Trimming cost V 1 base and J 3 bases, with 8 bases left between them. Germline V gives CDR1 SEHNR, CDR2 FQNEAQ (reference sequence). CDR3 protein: CASSLGLETDTQYF. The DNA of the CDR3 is TGTGCCAGCAGCTTAGGACTAGAGACAGATACGCAGTATTTT. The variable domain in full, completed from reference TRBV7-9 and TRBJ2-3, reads DTGVSQNPRHKITKRGQNVTFRCDPISEHNRLYWYRQTLGQGPEFLTYFQNEAQLEKSRLLSDRFSAERPKGSFSTLEIQRTEQGDSAMYLCASSLGLETDTQYFGPGTRLTVL.

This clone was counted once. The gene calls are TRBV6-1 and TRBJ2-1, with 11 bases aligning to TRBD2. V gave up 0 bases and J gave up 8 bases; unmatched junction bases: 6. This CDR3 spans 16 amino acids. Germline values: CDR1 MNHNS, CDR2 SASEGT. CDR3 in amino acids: CASSEAVAGGPYEQFF. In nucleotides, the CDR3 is TGTGCCAGCAGTGAAGCCGTAGCGGGGGGGCCGTATGAGCAGTTCTTC.

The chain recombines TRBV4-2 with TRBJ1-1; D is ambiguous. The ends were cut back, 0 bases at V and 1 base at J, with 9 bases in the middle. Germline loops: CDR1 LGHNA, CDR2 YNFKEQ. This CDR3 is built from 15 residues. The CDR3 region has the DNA TGTGCCAGCAGCCAAGAGACGGGTGGGAACACTGAAGCTTTCTTT. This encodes CASSQETGGNTEAFF.